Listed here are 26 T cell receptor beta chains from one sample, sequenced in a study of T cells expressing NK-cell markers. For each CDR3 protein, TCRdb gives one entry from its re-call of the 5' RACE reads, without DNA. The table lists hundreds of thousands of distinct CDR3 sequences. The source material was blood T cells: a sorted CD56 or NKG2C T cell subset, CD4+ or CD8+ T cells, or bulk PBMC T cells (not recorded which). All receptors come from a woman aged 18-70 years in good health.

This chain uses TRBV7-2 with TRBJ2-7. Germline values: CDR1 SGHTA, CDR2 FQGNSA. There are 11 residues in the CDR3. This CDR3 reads CASSDNWEQYF.

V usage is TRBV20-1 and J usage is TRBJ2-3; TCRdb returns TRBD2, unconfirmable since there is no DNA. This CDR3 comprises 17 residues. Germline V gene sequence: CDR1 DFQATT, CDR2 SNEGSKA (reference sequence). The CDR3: CSARNPRTSGTTDTQYF.

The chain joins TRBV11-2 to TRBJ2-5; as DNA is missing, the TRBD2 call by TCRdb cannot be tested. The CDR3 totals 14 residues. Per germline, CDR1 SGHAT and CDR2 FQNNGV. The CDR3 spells CASRMTSGRETQYF.

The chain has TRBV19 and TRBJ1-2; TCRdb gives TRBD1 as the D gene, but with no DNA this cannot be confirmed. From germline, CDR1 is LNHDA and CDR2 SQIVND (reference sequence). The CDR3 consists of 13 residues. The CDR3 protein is CASRSGKHLGYTF.

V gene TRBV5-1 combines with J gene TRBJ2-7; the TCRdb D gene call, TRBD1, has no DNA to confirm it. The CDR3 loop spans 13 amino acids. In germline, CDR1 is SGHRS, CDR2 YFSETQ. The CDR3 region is CASRTGPAYEQYF.

The CDR3 loop reads CASSTDTGEMRKLFF. The rearrangement joins TRBV5-1 to TRBJ1-4; TCRdb reports TRBD1, a call that lacks DNA to check it against. Germline V gene sequence: CDR1 SGHRS, CDR2 YFSETQ. This CDR3 is 15 amino acids long.

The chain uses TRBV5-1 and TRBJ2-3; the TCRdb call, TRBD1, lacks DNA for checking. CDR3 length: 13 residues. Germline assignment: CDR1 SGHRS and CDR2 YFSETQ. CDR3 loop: CASSLTGMDTQYF.

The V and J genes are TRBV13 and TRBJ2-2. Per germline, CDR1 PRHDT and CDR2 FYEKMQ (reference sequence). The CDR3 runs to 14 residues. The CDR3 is CASSLGLASGELFF.

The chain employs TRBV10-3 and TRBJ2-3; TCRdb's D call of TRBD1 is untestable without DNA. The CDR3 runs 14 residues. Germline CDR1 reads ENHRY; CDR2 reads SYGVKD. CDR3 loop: CAIRGGGVADTQYF.

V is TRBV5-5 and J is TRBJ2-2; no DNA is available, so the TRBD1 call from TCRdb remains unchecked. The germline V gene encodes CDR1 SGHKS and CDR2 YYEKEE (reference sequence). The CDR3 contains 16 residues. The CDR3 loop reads CASSSGQGSGTGELFF.

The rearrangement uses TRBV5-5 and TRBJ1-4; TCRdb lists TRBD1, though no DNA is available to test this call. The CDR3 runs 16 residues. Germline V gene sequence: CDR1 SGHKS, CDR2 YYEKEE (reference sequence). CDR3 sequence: CASSETPGQGHEKLFF.

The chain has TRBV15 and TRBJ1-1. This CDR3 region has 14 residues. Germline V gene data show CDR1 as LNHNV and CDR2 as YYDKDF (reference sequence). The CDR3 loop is CATSQTGGSTEAFF. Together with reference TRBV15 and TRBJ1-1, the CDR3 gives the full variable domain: DAMVIQNPRYQVTQFGKPVTLSCSQTLNHNVMYWYQQKSSQAPKLLFHYYDKDFNNEADTPDNFQSRRPNTSFCFLDIRSPGLGDTAMYLCATSQTGGSTEAFFGQGTRLTVV.

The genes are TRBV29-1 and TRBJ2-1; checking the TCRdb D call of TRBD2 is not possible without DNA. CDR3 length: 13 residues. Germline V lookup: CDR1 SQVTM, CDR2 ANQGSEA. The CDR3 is CSVGLAGPNEQFF.

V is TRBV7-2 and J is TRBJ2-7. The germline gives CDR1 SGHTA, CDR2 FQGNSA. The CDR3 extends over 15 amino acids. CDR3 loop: CASSLGRLSSYEQYF.

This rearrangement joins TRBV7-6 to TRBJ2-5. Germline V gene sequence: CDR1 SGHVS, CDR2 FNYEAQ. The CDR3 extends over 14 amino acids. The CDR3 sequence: CASSLGRRPETQYF.

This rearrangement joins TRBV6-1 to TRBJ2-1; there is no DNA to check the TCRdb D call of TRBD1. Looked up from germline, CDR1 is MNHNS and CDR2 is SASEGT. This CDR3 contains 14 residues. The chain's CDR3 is CASTQRTDYNEQFF.

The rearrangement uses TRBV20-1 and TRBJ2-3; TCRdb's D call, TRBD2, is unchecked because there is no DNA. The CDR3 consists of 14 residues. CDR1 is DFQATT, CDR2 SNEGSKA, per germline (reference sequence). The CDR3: CSAKGTSGKDTQYF.

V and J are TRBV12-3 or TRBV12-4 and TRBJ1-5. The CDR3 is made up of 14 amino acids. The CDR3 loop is CASKQARGGQPQHF.

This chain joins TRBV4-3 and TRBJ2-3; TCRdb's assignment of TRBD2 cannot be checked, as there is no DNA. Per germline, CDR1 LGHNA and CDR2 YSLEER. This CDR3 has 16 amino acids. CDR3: CASSRGPAETSDTQYF.

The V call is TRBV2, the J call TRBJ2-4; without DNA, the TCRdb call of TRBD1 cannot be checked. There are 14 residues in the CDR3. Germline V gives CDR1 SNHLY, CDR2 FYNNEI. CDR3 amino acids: CASSDRTGKNIQYF.

CDR3 amino acids: CAWNWGFENEQFF. The V gene is TRBV30, the J gene TRBJ2-1. The germline V gene has CDR1 GTSNPN and CDR2 SVGIG (reference sequence). The CDR3 covers 13 residues.

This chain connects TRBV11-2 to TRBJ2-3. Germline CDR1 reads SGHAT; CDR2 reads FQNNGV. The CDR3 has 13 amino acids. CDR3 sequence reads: CASSWVREDTQYF. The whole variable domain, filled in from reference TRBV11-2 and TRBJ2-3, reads EAGVAQSPRYKIIEKRQSVAFWCNPISGHATLYWYQQILGQGPKLLIQFQNNGVVDDSQLPKDRFSAERLKGVDSTLKIQPAKLEDSAVYLCASSWVREDTQYFGPGTRLTVL.

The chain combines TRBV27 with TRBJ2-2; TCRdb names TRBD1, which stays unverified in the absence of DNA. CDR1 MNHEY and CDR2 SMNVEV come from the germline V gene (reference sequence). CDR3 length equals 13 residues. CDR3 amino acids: CASIRGNTGELFF.

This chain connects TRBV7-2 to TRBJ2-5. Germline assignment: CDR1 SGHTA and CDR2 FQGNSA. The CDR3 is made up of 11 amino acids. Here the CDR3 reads CASSLGPTQYF.

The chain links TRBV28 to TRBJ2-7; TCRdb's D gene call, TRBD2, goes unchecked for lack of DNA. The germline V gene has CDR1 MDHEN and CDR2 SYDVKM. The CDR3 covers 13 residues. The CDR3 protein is CASSLETRREQYF. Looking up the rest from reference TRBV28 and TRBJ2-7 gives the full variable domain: DVKVTQSSRYLVKRTGEKVFLECVQDMDHENMFWYRQDPGLGLRLIYFSYDVKMKEKGDIPEGYSVSREKKERFSLILESASTNQTSMYLCASSLETRREQYFGPGTRLTVT.

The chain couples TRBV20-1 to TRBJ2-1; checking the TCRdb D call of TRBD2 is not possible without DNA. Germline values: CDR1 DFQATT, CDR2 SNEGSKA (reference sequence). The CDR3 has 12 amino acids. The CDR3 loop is CSAGRTYNEQFF.